What follows is one TCR beta chain and its context. No antigen is known for it. All patients experienced relapse after autologous stem cell transplantation, and brentuximab vedotin exposure was variable. Sequenced by immunoSEQ multiplex PCR; TCRdb stores in-frame clones only, minus some. Of more than 90,000 clones in the sample, roughly 81% were seen once. This record belongs to a study of PD-1 blockade in classical Hodgkin lymphoma. Trimming took 0 bases from V and 10 from J, leaving 7 bases between them. The CDR3 is made up of 12 amino acids. Germline CDR1 ENHRY, CDR2 SYGVKD. Study-level findings and limits: As was reported, newly diagnosed patients showed lower baseline TCR diversity than healthy donors did. Still unresolved is the cause of the repertoire differences, which may be disease activity or prior therapy.

The clonotype comes from a human donor with classical Hodgkin lymphoma. The chain combines TRBV10-3 with TRBJ2-1; D is undetermined. The sequencing here drew on peripheral blood mononuclear cells (PBMCs), taken before the second cycle of nivolumab. Written as DNA, the CDR3 is TGTGCCATCAGTGAGTCAAGTTGGGAGCAGTTCTTC. This gives the protein CAISESSWEQFF.